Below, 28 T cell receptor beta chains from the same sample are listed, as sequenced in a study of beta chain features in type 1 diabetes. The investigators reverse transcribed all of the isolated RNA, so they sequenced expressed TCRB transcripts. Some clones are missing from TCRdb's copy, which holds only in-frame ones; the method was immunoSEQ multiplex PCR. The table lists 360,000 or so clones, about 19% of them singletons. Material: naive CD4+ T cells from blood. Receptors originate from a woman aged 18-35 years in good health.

In DNA form, the CDR3 reads TGCAGCGTTCCGACAACTAGCGGCTCCTACAATGAGCAGTTCTTC. Translation gives CSVPTTSGSYNEQFF. The chain is built from TRBV29-1 and TRBJ2-1; TRBD2 matches 8 bases. CDR3 length: 15 residues. Losses at the gene ends were 5 bases for V and 0 bases for J; bases not matched to a gene: 6. Germline-derived CDR1 and CDR2 are SQVTM and ANQGSEA.

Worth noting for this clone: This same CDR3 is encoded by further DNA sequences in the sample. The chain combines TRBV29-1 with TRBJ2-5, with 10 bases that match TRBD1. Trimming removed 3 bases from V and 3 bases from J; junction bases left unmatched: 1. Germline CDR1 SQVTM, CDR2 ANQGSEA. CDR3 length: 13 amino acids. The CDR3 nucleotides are TGCAGCGTTGAGGGACAGGGGAAAGAGACCCAGTACTTC. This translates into CSVEGQGKETQYF. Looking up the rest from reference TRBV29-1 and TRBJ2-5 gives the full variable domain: SAVISQKPSRDICQRGTSLTIQCQVDSQVTMMFWYRQQPGQSLTLIATANQGSEATYESGFVIDKFPISRPNLTFSTLTVSNMSPEDSSIYLCSVEGQGKETQYFGPGTRLLVL.

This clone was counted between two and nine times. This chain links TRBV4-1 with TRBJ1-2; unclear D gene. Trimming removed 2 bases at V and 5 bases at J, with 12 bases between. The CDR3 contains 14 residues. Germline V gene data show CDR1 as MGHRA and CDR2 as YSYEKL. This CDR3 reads CASSQIAGRYGYTF. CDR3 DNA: TGCGCCAGCAGCCAAATTGCGGGGAGGTATGGCTACACCTTC.

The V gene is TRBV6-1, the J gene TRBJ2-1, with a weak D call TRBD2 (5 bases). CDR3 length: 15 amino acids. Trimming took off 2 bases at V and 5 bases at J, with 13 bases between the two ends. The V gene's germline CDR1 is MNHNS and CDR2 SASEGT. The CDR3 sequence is CASSESSSTHNEQFF. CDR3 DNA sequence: TGTGCCAGCAGTGAAAGTTCTAGCACCCACAATGAGCAGTTCTTC.

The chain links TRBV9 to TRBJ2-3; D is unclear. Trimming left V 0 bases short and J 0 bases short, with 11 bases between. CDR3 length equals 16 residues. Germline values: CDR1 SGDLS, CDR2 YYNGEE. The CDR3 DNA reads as TGTGCCAGCAGCGTAGGGGCCTCTTCTAGCACAGATACGCAGTATTTT. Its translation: CASSVGASSSTDTQYF.

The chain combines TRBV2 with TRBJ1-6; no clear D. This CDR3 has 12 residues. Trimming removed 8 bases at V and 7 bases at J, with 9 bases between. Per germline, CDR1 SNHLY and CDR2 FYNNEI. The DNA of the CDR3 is TGTGCCAGCTTTGACTCAAATTCACCCCTCCACTTT. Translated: CASFDSNSPLHF.

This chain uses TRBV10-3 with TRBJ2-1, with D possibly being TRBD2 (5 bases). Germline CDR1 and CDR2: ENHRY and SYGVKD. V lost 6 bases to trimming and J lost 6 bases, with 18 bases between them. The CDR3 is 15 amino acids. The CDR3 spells CAISMTKRSLNEQFF. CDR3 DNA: TGTGCCATCAGCATGACTAAACGGTCCCTCAATGAGCAGTTCTTC.

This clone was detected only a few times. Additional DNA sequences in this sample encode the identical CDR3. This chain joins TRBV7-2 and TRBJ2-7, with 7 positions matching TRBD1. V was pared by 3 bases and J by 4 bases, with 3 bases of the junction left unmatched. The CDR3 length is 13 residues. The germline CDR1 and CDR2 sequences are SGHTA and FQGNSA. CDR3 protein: CASSLARGYEQYF. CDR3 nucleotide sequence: TGTGCCAGCAGCTTGGCCAGGGGGTACGAGCAGTACTTC.

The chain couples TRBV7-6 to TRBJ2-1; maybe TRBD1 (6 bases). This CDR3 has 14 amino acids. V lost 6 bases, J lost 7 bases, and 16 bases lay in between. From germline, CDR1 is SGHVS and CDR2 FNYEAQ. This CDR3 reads CASSSQGFGNEQFF. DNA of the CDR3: TGTGCCAGCAGTTCACAGGGCTTTGGGAATGAGCAGTTCTTC.

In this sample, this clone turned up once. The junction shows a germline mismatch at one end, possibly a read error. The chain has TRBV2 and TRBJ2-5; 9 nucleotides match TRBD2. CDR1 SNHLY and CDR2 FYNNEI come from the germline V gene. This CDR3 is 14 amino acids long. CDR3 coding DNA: TGTGCCACCAGTGGCGGGGGGGCCGGAGAGACCCAGTACTTC. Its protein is CATSGGGAGETQYF.

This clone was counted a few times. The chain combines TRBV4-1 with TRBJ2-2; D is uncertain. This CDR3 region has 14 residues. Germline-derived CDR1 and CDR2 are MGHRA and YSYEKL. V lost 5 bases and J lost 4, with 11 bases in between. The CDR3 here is CASSSNPTTGELFF. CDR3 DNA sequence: TGCGCCAGCAGCTCCAACCCTACCACCGGGGAGCTGTTTTTT.

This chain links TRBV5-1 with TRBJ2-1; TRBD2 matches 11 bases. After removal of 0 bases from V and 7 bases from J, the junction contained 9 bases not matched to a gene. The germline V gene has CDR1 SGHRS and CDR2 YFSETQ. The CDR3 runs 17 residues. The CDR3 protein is CASSLGTSGRQVNEQFF. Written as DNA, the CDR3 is TGCGCCAGCAGCTTGGGAACTAGCGGGAGACAAGTAAATGAGCAGTTCTTC.

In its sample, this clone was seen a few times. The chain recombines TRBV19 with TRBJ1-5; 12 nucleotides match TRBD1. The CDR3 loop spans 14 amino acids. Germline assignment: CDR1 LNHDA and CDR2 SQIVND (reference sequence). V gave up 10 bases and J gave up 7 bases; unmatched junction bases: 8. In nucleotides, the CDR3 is TGTGCCACAAACCGGGACAGGGGGCTCCAGCCCCAGCATTTT. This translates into CATNRDRGLQPQHF.

CDR3 coding DNA: TGTGCCTGGACCGGACAGGAGGGTTTCGGTGGCTACACCTTC. Its protein product is CAWTGQEGFGGYTF. This rearrangement joins TRBV30 to TRBJ1-2; 7 bases match TRBD1. CDR1 and CDR2 from the germline V gene are GTSNPN and SVGIG (reference sequence). This CDR3 comprises 14 residues. Losses at the gene ends were 4 bases for V and 7 bases for J; bases not matched to a gene: 12. Full variable domain (rest looked up from reference TRBV30 and TRBJ1-2): SQTIHQWPATLVQPVGSPLSLECTVEGTSNPNLYWYRQAAGRGLQLLFYSVGIGQISSEVPQNLSASRPQDRQFILSSKKLLLSDSGFYLCAWTGQEGFGGYTFGSGTRLTVV.

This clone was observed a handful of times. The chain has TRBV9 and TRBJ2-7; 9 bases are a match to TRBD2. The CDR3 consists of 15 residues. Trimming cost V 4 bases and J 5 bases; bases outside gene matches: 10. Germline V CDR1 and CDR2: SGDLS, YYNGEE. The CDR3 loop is CASSRTAGGNHEQYF. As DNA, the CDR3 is TGTGCCAGCAGCCGGACAGCGGGAGGTAACCACGAGCAGTACTTC.

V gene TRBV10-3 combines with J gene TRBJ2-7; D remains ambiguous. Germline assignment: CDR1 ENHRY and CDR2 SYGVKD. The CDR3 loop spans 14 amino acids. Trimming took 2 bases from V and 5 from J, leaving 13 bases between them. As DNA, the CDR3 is TGTGCCATCAGTGAGATCGGTGCGATGGACGAGCAGTACTTC. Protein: CAISEIGAMDEQYF.

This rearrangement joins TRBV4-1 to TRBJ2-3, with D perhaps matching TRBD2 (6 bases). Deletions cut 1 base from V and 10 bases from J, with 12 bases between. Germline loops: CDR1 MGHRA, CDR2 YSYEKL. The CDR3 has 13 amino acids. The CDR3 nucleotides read TGCGCCAGCAGCCAAGGGGACGGGACTGCGCAGTATTTT. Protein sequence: CASSQGDGTAQYF.

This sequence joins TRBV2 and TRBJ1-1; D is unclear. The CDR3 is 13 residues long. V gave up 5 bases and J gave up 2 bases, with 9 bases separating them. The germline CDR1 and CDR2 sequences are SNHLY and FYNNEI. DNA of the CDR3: TGTGCCAGCAGTAACAGAGAAAACACTGAAGCTTTCTTT. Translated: CASSNRENTEAFF.

The CDR3 DNA sequence: TGTGCCAGTAGTCGCCTGGGACTACAAGAGACCCAGTACTTC. Encoded protein: CASSRLGLQETQYF. This sequence joins TRBV19 and TRBJ2-5, with TRBD2 matching 7 bases. Germline V gene lookup returns CDR1 LNHDA and CDR2 SQIVND (reference sequence). The V segment lost 5 bases and the J segment 2 bases; nucleotides outside the gene matches: 5. The CDR3 covers 14 residues.

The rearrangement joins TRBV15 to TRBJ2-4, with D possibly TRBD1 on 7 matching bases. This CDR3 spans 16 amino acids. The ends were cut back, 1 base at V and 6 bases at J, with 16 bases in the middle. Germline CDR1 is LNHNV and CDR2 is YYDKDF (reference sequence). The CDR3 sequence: CATSRVGGGVANIQYF. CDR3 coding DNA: TGTGCCACCAGCAGAGTAGGGGGCGGGGTTGCAAACATTCAGTACTTC.

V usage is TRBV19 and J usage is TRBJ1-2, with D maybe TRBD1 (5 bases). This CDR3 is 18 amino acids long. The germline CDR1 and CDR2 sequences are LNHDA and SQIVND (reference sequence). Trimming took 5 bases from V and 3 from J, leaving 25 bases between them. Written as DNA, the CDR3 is TGTGCCAGTAGTTCACAAGGGGCGGGACCTTCCTGGGACTATGGCTACACCTTC. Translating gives CASSSQGAGPSWDYGYTF.

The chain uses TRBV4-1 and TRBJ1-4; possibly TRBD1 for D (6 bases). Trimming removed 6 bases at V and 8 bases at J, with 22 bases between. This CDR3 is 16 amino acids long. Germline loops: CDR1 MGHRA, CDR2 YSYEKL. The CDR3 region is CASSRLPRTAKEKLFF. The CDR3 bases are TGCGCCAGCAGTCGCCTACCCCGGACAGCAAAAGAAAAACTGTTTTTT.

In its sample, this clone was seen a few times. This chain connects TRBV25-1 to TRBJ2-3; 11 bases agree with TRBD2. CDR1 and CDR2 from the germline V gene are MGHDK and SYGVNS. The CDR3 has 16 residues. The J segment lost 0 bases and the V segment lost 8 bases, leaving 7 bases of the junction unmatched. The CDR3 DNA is TGTGCCAGCGGACGACTAGCGGGAACCAGCACAGATACGCAGTATTTT. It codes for CASGRLAGTSTDTQYF.

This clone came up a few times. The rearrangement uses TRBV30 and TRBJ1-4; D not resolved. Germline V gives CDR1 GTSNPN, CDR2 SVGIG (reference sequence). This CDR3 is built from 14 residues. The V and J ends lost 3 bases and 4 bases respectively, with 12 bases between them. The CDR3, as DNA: TGTGCCTGGAGCCCCCTCAAGCTTAATGAAAAACTGTTTTTT. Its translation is CAWSPLKLNEKLFF. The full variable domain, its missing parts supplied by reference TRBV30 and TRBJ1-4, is SQTIHQWPATLVQPVGSPLSLECTVEGTSNPNLYWYRQAAGRGLQLLFYSVGIGQISSEVPQNLSASRPQDRQFILSSKKLLLSDSGFYLCAWSPLKLNEKLFFGSGTQLSVL.

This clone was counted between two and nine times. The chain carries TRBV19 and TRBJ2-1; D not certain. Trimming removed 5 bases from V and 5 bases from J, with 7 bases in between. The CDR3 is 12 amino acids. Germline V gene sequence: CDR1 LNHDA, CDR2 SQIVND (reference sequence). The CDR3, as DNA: TGTGCCAGTAGTCAAGCGCACAATGAGCAGTTCTTC. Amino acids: CASSQAHNEQFF.

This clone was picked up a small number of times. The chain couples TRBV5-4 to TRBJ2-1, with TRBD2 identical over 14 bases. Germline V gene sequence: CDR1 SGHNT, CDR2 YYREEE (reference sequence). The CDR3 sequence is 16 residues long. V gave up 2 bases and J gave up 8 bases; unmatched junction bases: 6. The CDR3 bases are TGTGCCAGCAGCTTACCCGGGACTAGCGGGAGCGATGAGCAGTTCTTC. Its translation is CASSLPGTSGSDEQFF.

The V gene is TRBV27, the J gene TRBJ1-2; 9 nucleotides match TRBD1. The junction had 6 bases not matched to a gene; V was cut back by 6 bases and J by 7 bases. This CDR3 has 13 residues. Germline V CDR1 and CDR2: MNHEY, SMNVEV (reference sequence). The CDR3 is CASRPQGAGGYTF. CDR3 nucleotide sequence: TGTGCCAGCAGACCACAGGGGGCAGGTGGCTACACCTTC.

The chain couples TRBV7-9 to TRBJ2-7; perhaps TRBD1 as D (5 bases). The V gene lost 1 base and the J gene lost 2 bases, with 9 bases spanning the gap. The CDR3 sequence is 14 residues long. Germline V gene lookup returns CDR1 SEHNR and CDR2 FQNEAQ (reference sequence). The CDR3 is CASSLGGATYEQYF. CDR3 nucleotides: TGTGCCAGCAGCTTAGGGGGCGCTACCTACGAGCAGTACTTC.